The 31 T cell receptor beta chains below were found in one sample sequenced in a study of blood T cell repertoires in COVID-19. Assay used: immunoSEQ multiplex PCR; TCRdb lists only in-frame clones, some missing. The data contain some 270,000 clones, more than 80% of them singletons. Sequenced input: PBMCs or T cells enriched from blood (not recorded which). The origin of the receptors is a woman in her 30s with acute COVID-19.

This clone has just a few counts. The chain has TRBV30 and TRBJ2-7, with 8 bases aligning to TRBD2. CDR3 length equals 15 residues. V was clipped by 2 bases and J by 4 bases; unmatched bases: 10. The germline gives CDR1 GTSNPN, CDR2 SVGIG (reference sequence). CDR3 sequence reads: CAWSPSGGIAYEQYF. The DNA of the CDR3 is TGTGCCTGGAGTCCCTCGGGAGGGATCGCGTACGAGCAGTACTTC.

The chain has TRBV27 and TRBJ1-5; D ambiguous. V was pared by 8 bases and J by 0 bases, with 8 bases between. In germline, CDR1 is MNHEY, CDR2 SMNVEV (reference sequence). The CDR3 is made up of 13 amino acids. CDR3 coding DNA: TGTGCCAGCGCTCAGTATAGCAATCAGCCCCAGCATTTT. It specifies CASAQYSNQPQHF.

The chain has TRBV11-2 and TRBJ2-3; D is perhaps TRBD2 (6 bases). Deletions cut 8 bases from V and 6 bases from J, with 18 bases between. This CDR3 comprises 14 residues. CDR1 and CDR2 (germline): SGHAT, FQNNGV. The CDR3 loop is CASRRFGSGDTQYF. The CDR3 DNA reads as TGTGCCAGCCGTCGGTTCGGGAGCGGGGATACGCAGTATTTT.

This clone showed up just once. The gene calls are TRBV10-3 and TRBJ2-1, with 8 positions matching TRBD1. CDR3 length: 16 amino acids. V lost 7 bases, J lost 0 bases, and 8 bases stayed unmatched. CDR1 and CDR2 from the germline V gene are ENHRY and SYGVKD. CDR3 in DNA: TGTGCCATCACCCGGGACAGGCTTAGCTCCTACAATGAGCAGTTCTTC. It codes for CAITRDRLSSYNEQFF.

This chain connects TRBV7-9 to TRBJ1-1; D possibly corresponds to TRBD1 (5 bases). Per germline, CDR1 SEHNR and CDR2 FQNEAQ (reference sequence). V lost 3 bases and J 1 base, leaving 12 bases between the germline ends. This CDR3 comprises 15 residues. The CDR3: CASSFGGARNTEAFF. Written as DNA, the CDR3 is TGTGCCAGCAGCTTCGGTGGGGCTAGGAACACTGAAGCTTTCTTT.

The chain recombines TRBV24-1 with TRBJ2-7; 7 bases map to TRBD2. The CDR3 is 15 amino acids. The junction had 8 bases not matched to a gene; V was cut back by 3 bases and J by 4 bases. Germline-derived CDR1 and CDR2 are KGHDR and SFDVKD. CDR3 coding DNA: TGTGCCACCAGTGATACTAGAGCGGGAAGGTACGAGCAGTACTTC. The encoded protein is CATSDTRAGRYEQYF.

This clone appeared a single time. V usage is TRBV29-1 and J usage is TRBJ2-1; 7 positions match TRBD1. Germline V CDR1 and CDR2: SQVTM, ANQGSEA. V shed 8 bases and J 4 bases; nucleotides not matched to a gene: 5. This CDR3 is built from 12 residues. CDR3 protein: CSTRTGYNEQFF. CDR3 coding DNA: TGCAGCACCCGGACAGGATACAATGAGCAGTTCTTC.

The rearrangement links TRBV23-1 to TRBJ1-6; no reliable D call. TRBV23-1 is recorded as an ORF, its role being uncertain. The germline V and J ends were trimmed by 2 bases and 3 bases, with 23 bases remaining between them. This CDR3 comprises 20 residues. As DNA, the CDR3 is TGCGCCAGCAGTCAAGGGAGGGTCAGAAGGGAAGGGATCTATAATTCACCCCTCCACTTT. It codes for CASSQGRVRREGIYNSPLHF.

This chain uses TRBV6-2 or TRBV6-3 with TRBJ1-5; 7 bases align to TRBD1. The V gene end was trimmed by 6 bases and the J gene end by 2 bases; junction bases not matched to a gene: 10. This CDR3 comprises 16 residues. Germline lookup yields CDR1 MNHEY and CDR2 SVGEGT. This chain's CDR3 is CASSPNNGQGNQPQHF. CDR3 nucleotides: TGTGCCAGCAGCCCTAATAACGGACAGGGCAATCAGCCCCAGCATTTT.

The J gene is TRBJ2-6, the V gene TRBV6-5; no clear D gene. Per the germline V gene, CDR1 is MNHEY and CDR2 is SVGAGI. The CDR3 covers 13 residues. V was trimmed by 8 bases and J by 0 bases, leaving 5 bases between them. CDR3 amino acids: CASQNSGANVLTF. The CDR3 DNA follows: TGTGCCAGCCAGAACTCTGGGGCCAACGTCCTGACTTTC.

J is TRBJ2-7 and V is TRBV18, with D perhaps matching TRBD1 (5 bases). CDR1 and CDR2 (germline): KGHSH, LQKENI. The length of the CDR3 is 13 residues. Trimming took 1 base from V and 3 from J, leaving 7 bases between them. The CDR3 DNA sequence: TGTGCCAGCTCACCACGAGACAGCTACGAGCAGTACTTC. Its translation: CASSPRDSYEQYF.

This clone was recorded a few times. The chain combines TRBV30 with TRBJ2-7, with D possibly TRBD1 on 6 matching bases. Germline V gene lookup returns CDR1 GTSNPN and CDR2 SVGIG (reference sequence). The CDR3 covers 11 residues. V shed 1 base and J shed 6 bases, with 7 bases lying between them. CDR3 sequence: CAWSDRAEQYF. The DNA for the CDR3 is TGTGCCTGGAGTGACAGGGCCGAGCAGTACTTC.

The chain joins TRBV2 to TRBJ1-1, with 8 bases identical to TRBD1. The length of the CDR3 is 15 residues. V shed 6 bases, J shed 0 bases, and the junction held 6 bases outside the gene matches. Germline values: CDR1 SNHLY, CDR2 FYNNEI. CDR3 DNA: TGTGCCAGCAGCGGACAGGGCTTGGTGAACACTGAAGCTTTCTTT. Its protein is CASSGQGLVNTEAFF.

The chain is built from TRBV6-5 and TRBJ1-4, with 7 bases matching TRBD1. Trimming at V came to 6 bases and at J to 8 bases, leaving 9 bases not matched to a gene. Germline CDR1 is MNHEY and CDR2 is SVGAGI. The CDR3 is 14 residues long. CDR3 protein: CASRDRQGGEKLFF. The CDR3 DNA is TGTGCCAGCAGGGACAGACAGGGTGGAGAAAAACTGTTTTTT.

The rearrangement links TRBV10-3 to TRBJ2-2; 9 bases fit TRBD1. The germline CDR1 and CDR2 sequences are ENHRY and SYGVKD. J lost 6 bases, V lost 6 bases, and 5 bases had no gene match. The CDR3 loop spans 14 amino acids. The CDR3 sequence: CAIRQQGAAGELFF. The CDR3, as DNA: TGTGCCATCAGGCAACAGGGGGCGGCCGGGGAGCTGTTTTTT.

This chain connects TRBV28 to TRBJ2-7; a weak D match, TRBD2 (6 bases). This CDR3 contains 13 residues. The germline gives CDR1 MDHEN, CDR2 SYDVKM. V gave up 8 bases and J gave up 1 base, with 12 bases separating them. The CDR3 sequence: CASRWGGSYEQYF. The CDR3 DNA is TGTGCCAGCCGTTGGGGAGGTTCCTACGAGCAGTACTTC.

The gene calls are TRBV27 and TRBJ1-5; 10 bases map to TRBD1. The CDR3 is 14 residues long. Unmatched junction bases numbered 3, after V lost 6 bases and J lost 4 bases. Looked up from germline, CDR1 is MNHEY and CDR2 is SMNVEV (reference sequence). This chain's CDR3 is CASRGTGANQPQHF. The CDR3, as DNA: TGTGCCAGCAGAGGGACAGGGGCTAATCAGCCCCAGCATTTT.

This clone was seen a single time. Other DNA sequences in the sample encode the same CDR3. The chain is built from TRBV5-1 and TRBJ1-1, with 7 nucleotides matching TRBD1. This CDR3 is 14 amino acids long. The V segment lost 0 bases and the J segment 4 bases; nucleotides outside the gene matches: 3. Germline V gene lookup returns CDR1 SGHRS and CDR2 YFSETQ. The chain's CDR3 is CASSLVPGGTEAFF. The CDR3 coding sequence is TGCGCCAGCAGCTTGGTCCCAGGGGGCACTGAAGCTTTCTTT.

The V gene is TRBV20-1, the J gene TRBJ2-1; 16 bases are a match to TRBD2. CDR3 length equals 19 residues. Germline trimming cut 3 bases from V and 0 bases from J; bases unmatched to any gene: 8. Per the germline V gene, CDR1 is DFQATT and CDR2 is SNEGSKA (reference sequence). Here the CDR3 reads CSASGTSGGESGSYNEQFF. The CDR3 DNA reads TGCAGTGCTAGTGGGACTAGCGGGGGGGAGAGTGGCTCCTACAATGAGCAGTTCTTC.

The chain combines TRBV28 with TRBJ2-3, with 10 nucleotides matching TRBD2. This CDR3 is built from 13 residues. V lost 8 bases to trimming and J lost 5 bases; unmatched junction nucleotides: 4. Germline CDR1 reads MDHEN; CDR2 reads SYDVKM. For the CDR3, the DNA is TGTGCCAGCTTAGCGGGAGGTGTAGATACGCAGTATTTT. This encodes CASLAGGVDTQYF.

The V call is TRBV7-9, the J call TRBJ2-2; D is ambiguous. Germline assignment: CDR1 SEHNR and CDR2 FQNEAQ (reference sequence). The CDR3 is 14 amino acids. V was pared by 3 bases and J by 6 bases, with 11 bases between. Written as DNA, the CDR3 is TGTGCCAGCAGCTTCGAGACCGAGGCCGGGGAGCTGTTTTTT. It is translated as CASSFETEAGELFF.

The chain employs TRBV15 and TRBJ1-1; D might be TRBD1 (5 bases). The length of the CDR3 is 14 residues. The V and J ends lost 6 bases and 5 bases respectively, with 16 bases between them. CDR1 and CDR2 from the germline V gene are LNHNV and YYDKDF (reference sequence). CDR3 nucleotides: TGTGCCACCAGACCAACAGGCGGTGGAACTGAAGCTTTCTTT. Translating gives CATRPTGGGTEAFF.

This clone was observed once. The rearrangement links TRBV3-1 (or the pseudogene TRBV3-2) to TRBJ1-5, with D uncertain. Per germline, CDR1 LGHDT and CDR2 YNNKEL (reference sequence). The V end was cut by 2 bases, the J end by 6 bases, with 14 bases between. The CDR3 spans 15 residues. CDR3 region: CASSQQYGEVQPQHF. CDR3 DNA: TGTGCCAGCAGCCAACAGTACGGAGAGGTTCAGCCCCAGCATTTT.

The chain links TRBV28 to TRBJ2-1; 11 bases map to TRBD2. V was clipped by 7 bases and J by 0 bases; unmatched bases: 8. The germline V gene has CDR1 MDHEN and CDR2 SYDVKM. The CDR3 extends over 17 amino acids. The CDR3 loop reads CASTSGTSGFSYNEQFF. The CDR3 coding sequence is TGTGCCAGCACCTCCGGGACTAGCGGCTTCTCCTACAATGAGCAGTTCTTC.

This clone was seen just once. The V gene is TRBV2, the J gene TRBJ2-1; 12 bases agree with TRBD2. Germline CDR1 SNHLY, CDR2 FYNNEI. Trimming at V came to 4 bases and at J to 3 bases, leaving 4 bases not matched to a gene. The CDR3 totals 16 residues. DNA of the CDR3: TGTGCCAGCAGTGTACTAGCGGGAGGTAACTACAATGAGCAGTTCTTC. Translating gives CASSVLAGGNYNEQFF.

The V call is TRBV11-2, the J call TRBJ1-5, with a weak D call TRBD1 (5 bases). V was cut by 0 bases and J by 2 bases, with 8 bases left in between. Germline V gives CDR1 SGHAT, CDR2 FQNNGV. The CDR3 loop spans 15 amino acids. CDR3 in DNA: TGTGCCAGCAGCTTAGAATCGGGGGGCAATCAGCCCCAGCATTTT. Translation: CASSLESGGNQPQHF.

This chain uses TRBV18 with TRBJ2-1, with 10 positions matching TRBD2. J lost 8 bases, V lost 0 bases, and 7 bases had no gene match. This CDR3 is 16 amino acids long. Per the germline V gene, CDR1 is KGHSH and CDR2 is LQKENI. CDR3 nucleotides: TGTGCCAGCTCACCACCGGGGACTAGCGTTTTCTATGAGCAGTTCTTC. Its protein product is CASSPPGTSVFYEQFF.

The chain employs TRBV5-1 and TRBJ1-4, with D perhaps TRBD1 (5 bases). Germline CDR1 is SGHRS and CDR2 is YFSETQ. Trimming pared 3 bases from V and 5 bases from J, leaving 14 bases between. This CDR3 has 15 residues. CDR3 nucleotide sequence: TGCGCCAGCAGCTCGGAGGGGTTTGGGAATGAAAAACTGTTTTTT. Amino acids: CASSSEGFGNEKLFF.

The J gene is TRBJ2-1, the V gene TRBV5-1, with TRBD1 matching over 11 bases. Germline CDR1 is SGHRS and CDR2 is YFSETQ. Trimming removed 0 bases from V and 6 bases from J; junction bases left unmatched: 5. The CDR3 contains 16 residues. The CDR3 DNA reads as TGCGCCAGCAGCTTGGGCGGGACAGGGGGTAGCAATGAGCAGTTCTTC. It specifies CASSLGGTGGSNEQFF.

The V gene is TRBV19, the J gene TRBJ1-2; no clear D. The germline gives CDR1 LNHDA, CDR2 SQIVND (reference sequence). V lost 4 bases and J lost 0, with 6 bases in between. CDR3 size: 13 residues. CDR3 residues: CASSNIANYGYTF. Written as DNA, the CDR3 is TGTGCCAGTAGTAATATTGCTAACTATGGCTACACCTTC. Drawing the rest from reference TRBV19 and TRBJ1-2, the complete variable domain is DGGITQSPKYLFRKEGQNVTLSCEQNLNHDAMYWYRQDPGQGLRLIYYSQIVNDFQKGDIAEGYSVSREKKESFPLTVTSAQKNPTAFYLCASSNIANYGYTFGSGTRLTVV.

J is TRBJ1-3 and V is TRBV28; D not certain. The CDR3 extends over 14 amino acids. V was pared by 4 bases and J by 0 bases, with 7 bases between. Germline V gene data show CDR1 as MDHEN and CDR2 as SYDVKM. DNA for the CDR3: TGTGCCAGCAGTTCCGGGAGCTCTGGAAACACCATATATTTT. This encodes CASSSGSSGNTIYF.